Shown below are 28 T cell receptor beta chains from a single sample sequenced in a study of blood T cell repertoires in COVID-19. Profiling relied on immunoSEQ multiplex PCR, and the TCRdb table lists in-frame clones only, not all of them. The sample shows 200,000 or so clones, roughly 80% of them seen only once. Sequencing was performed on peripheral blood. The receptor set was obtained from a woman in her 30s with acute or convalescent COVID-19.

V and J are TRBV15 and TRBJ2-3, with 8 bases matching TRBD2. J was trimmed by 4 bases and V by 1 base; bases with no gene match: 7. Germline V CDR1 and CDR2: LNHNV, YYDKDF (reference sequence). The CDR3 totals 16 residues. In DNA, the CDR3 is TGTGCCACCAGCAGAGCAAGGATTAGCGGGGCAGATACGCAGTATTTT. This encodes CATSRARISGADTQYF.

The chain links TRBV18 to TRBJ2-7; 7 positions match TRBD1. This CDR3 is 15 amino acids long. Germline-derived CDR1 and CDR2 are KGHSH and LQKENI. Losses at the gene ends were 4 bases for V and 0 bases for J; bases not matched to a gene: 6. This chain's CDR3 is CASSRPDRSSYEQYF. CDR3 DNA sequence: TGTGCCAGCTCACGACCGGACAGGAGCTCCTACGAGCAGTACTTC.

The rearrangement links TRBV5-1 to TRBJ2-1; possible D gene TRBD1, 5 bases. This CDR3 is built from 13 residues. V was cut by 4 bases and J by 15 bases, with 20 bases left in between. From germline, CDR1 is SGHRS and CDR2 YFSETQ. In nucleotides, the CDR3 is TGCGCCAGCAGCGTAGGGGCACCTGCCCAGCGGTTCTTC. As protein: CASSVGAPAQRFF.

The sample holds a few counts of this clone. The chain carries TRBV5-1 and TRBJ1-3; D possibly corresponds to TRBD1 (6 bases). CDR1 SGHRS and CDR2 YFSETQ come from the germline V gene. CDR3 size: 16 residues. V was pared by 6 bases and J by 2 bases, with 18 bases between. The CDR3 sequence is CASTHTPQGTGNTIYF. The CDR3 nucleotides are TGCGCCAGCACCCATACCCCGCAGGGGACTGGAAACACCATATATTTT.

The V and J genes are TRBV5-1 and TRBJ2-1; 8 bases are a match to TRBD2. Germline V gene sequence: CDR1 SGHRS, CDR2 YFSETQ. Trimming took 0 bases from V and 7 from J; bases not matched to a gene: 9. The CDR3 length is 16 residues. The CDR3 DNA reads as TGCGCCAGCAGCTTGGTATCCGGGGGGGCCGGGAATGAGCAGTTCTTC. This translates into CASSLVSGGAGNEQFF.

This chain connects TRBV3-1 (or the pseudogene TRBV3-2) to TRBJ2-3; a possible D gene is TRBD2 (6 bases). Germline CDR1 reads LGHDT; CDR2 reads YNNKEL (reference sequence). The germline V and J ends were trimmed by 0 bases and 0 bases, with 19 bases remaining between them. The CDR3 has 19 amino acids. CDR3 loop: CASSQDGGLAGSSTDTQYF. The CDR3 region has the DNA TGTGCCAGCAGCCAAGATGGGGGACTTGCGGGGTCTAGCACAGATACGCAGTATTTT.

The CDR3 nucleotides are TGTGCCAGCAGTGATCGGGGGGGTATAAGCAATCAGCCCCAGCATTTT. This encodes CASSDRGGISNQPQHF. The chain combines TRBV2 with TRBJ1-5, with D possibly being TRBD1 (5 bases). V gave up 3 bases and J gave up 1 base, with 13 bases separating them. There are 16 residues in the CDR3. Germline values: CDR1 SNHLY, CDR2 FYNNEI.

The V call is TRBV14, the J call TRBJ2-3; D gene unclear. CDR3 length equals 12 residues. Trimming removed 3 bases from V and 6 bases from J, with 7 bases in between. The germline V gene encodes CDR1 SGHDN and CDR2 FVKESK. The CDR3: CASSHVSDTQYF. In nucleotides, the CDR3 is TGTGCCAGCAGCCATGTCTCGGATACGCAGTATTTT. The variable domain in full, completed from reference TRBV14 and TRBJ2-3, reads EAGVTQFPSHSVIEKGQTVTLRCDPISGHDNLYWYRRVMGKEIKFLLHFVKESKQDESGMPNNRFLAERTGGTYSTLKVQPAELEDSGVYFCASSHVSDTQYFGPGTRLTVL.

This clone was seen a few times. The chain links TRBV7-2 to TRBJ1-5; D not resolved. Germline V gene lookup returns CDR1 SGHTA and CDR2 FQGNSA. The V gene lost 4 bases and the J gene lost 6 bases, with 10 bases spanning the gap. This CDR3 is 13 amino acids long. The CDR3 DNA sequence: TGTGCCAGCAGCTCTCGGGAGTTTCAGCCCCAGCATTTT. It yields the protein CASSSREFQPQHF.

The J gene is TRBJ2-1, the V gene TRBV4-2; D perhaps matches TRBD1 (5 bases). CDR3 size: 16 residues. Germline assignment: CDR1 LGHNA and CDR2 YNFKEQ. With 5 bases removed from V and 6 bases from J, the gap between germline ends came to 20 bases. The CDR3 sequence is CASSSLGQGPSNEQFF. The CDR3 region has the DNA TGTGCCAGCAGCTCCCTCGGGCAGGGTCCAAGCAATGAGCAGTTCTTC.

The chain recombines TRBV10-3 with TRBJ1-4; D not resolved. The V gene lost 0 bases and the J gene lost 8 bases, with 13 bases spanning the gap. The CDR3 totals 15 residues. CDR1 and CDR2 from the germline V gene are ENHRY and SYGVKD. The DNA of the CDR3 is TGTGCCATCAGTGAGTCCGCGTACACGGGGGAAAAACTGTTTTTT. Translated, it gives CAISESAYTGEKLFF.

The genes are TRBV19 and TRBJ1-5, with 9 bases fitting TRBD1. Trimming at V came to 6 bases and at J to 4 bases, leaving 7 bases not matched to a gene. Germline V gene sequence: CDR1 LNHDA, CDR2 SQIVND (reference sequence). The CDR3 runs to 15 residues. This CDR3 is CASSTGTGPNQPQHF. CDR3 in DNA: TGTGCCAGTAGCACCGGGACAGGGCCTAATCAGCCCCAGCATTTT. The full variable domain, with the rest looked up from reference TRBV19 and TRBJ1-5, is DGGITQSPKYLFRKEGQNVTLSCEQNLNHDAMYWYRQDPGQGLRLIYYSQIVNDFQKGDIAEGYSVSREKKESFPLTVTSAQKNPTAFYLCASSTGTGPNQPQHFGDGTRLSIL.

The chain has TRBV4-1 and TRBJ2-4, with D possibly matching TRBD2 (6 bases). This CDR3 comprises 16 residues. V lost 0 bases and J lost 1, with 10 bases in between. Germline CDR1 is MGHRA and CDR2 is YSYEKL. CDR3 amino acids: CASSQDLGRAKNIQYF. CDR3 bases: TGCGCCAGCAGCCAAGATCTGGGGAGGGCCAAAAACATTCAGTACTTC.

The rearrangement joins TRBV20-1 to TRBJ2-1, with a tentative D call TRBD2 (6 bases). This CDR3 comprises 14 residues. The germline gives CDR1 DFQATT, CDR2 SNEGSKA (reference sequence). Trimming pared 3 bases from V and 3 bases from J, leaving 12 bases between. The CDR3 nucleotides read TGCAGTGCTAGTTTGGACGGGAGCTACAATGAGCAGTTCTTC. Amino acid sequence: CSASLDGSYNEQFF.

This chain connects TRBV5-6 to TRBJ1-2; no definite D call. Trimming left V 4 bases short and J 1 base short, with 8 bases between. The CDR3 is made up of 13 amino acids. Germline CDR1 is SGHDT and CDR2 is YYEEEE. The CDR3 sequence: CASSPQDNYGYTF. CDR3 nucleotide sequence: TGTGCCAGCAGCCCGCAGGATAACTATGGCTACACCTTC.

The chain carries TRBV6-2 or TRBV6-3 and TRBJ1-2; a weak D match, TRBD1 (5 bases). The CDR3 length is 14 residues. V gave up 2 bases and J gave up 2 bases, with 9 bases separating them. Germline CDR1 and CDR2: MNHEY and SVGEGT. CDR3 sequence (DNA): TGTGCCAGCAGTTACGACAGTCCCAACTATGGCTACACCTTC. It translates to CASSYDSPNYGYTF.

The chain carries TRBV7-9 and TRBJ1-1; 8 bases line up with TRBD1. This CDR3 spans 16 amino acids. The V segment lost 1 base and the J segment 1 base; nucleotides outside the gene matches: 5. Per the germline V gene, CDR1 is SEHNR and CDR2 is FQNEAQ (reference sequence). The CDR3 region is CASSLGQGAGNTEAFF. DNA of the CDR3: TGTGCCAGCAGCTTAGGCCAGGGGGCTGGGAACACTGAAGCTTTCTTT.

The chain carries TRBV30 and TRBJ2-7; 7 bases match TRBD1. Trimming at V came to 2 bases and at J to 4 bases, leaving 2 bases not matched to a gene. The germline CDR1 and CDR2 sequences are GTSNPN and SVGIG (reference sequence). CDR3 length: 12 amino acids. The CDR3 DNA reads TGTGCCTGGAGTAACAGGGGTTACGAGCAGTACTTC. This gives the protein CAWSNRGYEQYF.

This clone was counted between two and nine times. J is TRBJ1-2 and V is TRBV5-1, with D unresolved. The germline V gene has CDR1 SGHRS and CDR2 YFSETQ. Trimming took 5 bases from V and 3 from J, leaving 14 bases between them. The CDR3 contains 14 residues. CDR3 coding DNA: TGCGCCAGCAGGACTATATTAACGGACTATGGCTACACCTTC. This gives the protein CASRTILTDYGYTF.

The chain is built from TRBV28 and TRBJ1-5; 10 nucleotides agree with TRBD1. In germline, CDR1 is MDHEN, CDR2 SYDVKM. The V gene end was trimmed by 6 bases and the J gene end by 6 bases; junction bases not matched to a gene: 8. This CDR3 region has 15 residues. CDR3 bases: TGTGCCAGCAGCCCGACAGGGGGCCGCGGTCAGCCCCAGCATTTT. Amino acids: CASSPTGGRGQPQHF.

The chain joins TRBV4-2 to TRBJ2-1, with 11 positions matching TRBD2. The germline V gene encodes CDR1 LGHNA and CDR2 YNFKEQ. J was trimmed by 4 bases and V by 2 bases; bases with no gene match: 4. This CDR3 spans 16 amino acids. The CDR3 DNA reads as TGTGCCAGCAGCCAATTCACTAGCGGGGGTTACAATGAGCAGTTCTTC. This encodes CASSQFTSGGYNEQFF.

The chain couples TRBV5-4 to TRBJ1-1; 7 bases map to TRBD1. The CDR3 sequence is 15 residues long. V trimming: 0 bases; J trimming: 3 bases; junction bases outside the gene matches: 5. The germline V gene encodes CDR1 SGHNT and CDR2 YYREEE (reference sequence). CDR3 coding DNA: TGTGCCAGCAGCTTGGAAGTCAGGGGGGACACTGAAGCTTTCTTT. Its protein product is CASSLEVRGDTEAFF.

This sequence joins TRBV5-1 and TRBJ2-2, with 9 bases matching TRBD2. With V trimmed by 2 bases and J by 4 bases, 6 bases remained unmatched. Germline CDR1 SGHRS, CDR2 YFSETQ. CDR3 size: 16 residues. The CDR3 reads CASSLGASGVTGELFF. In DNA, the CDR3 is TGCGCCAGCAGCTTAGGGGCTAGCGGGGTCACCGGGGAGCTGTTTTTT. The full variable domain, in which reference TRBV5-1 and TRBJ2-2 provide the parts outside the CDR3, is KAGVTQTPRYLIKTRGQQVTLSCSPISGHRSVSWYQQTPGQGLQFLFEYFSETQRNKGNFPGRFSGRQFSNSRSEMNVSTLELGDSALYLCASSLGASGVTGELFFGEGSRLTVL.

The V and J genes are TRBV20-1 and TRBJ1-5; D gene ambiguous. The germline CDR1 and CDR2 sequences are DFQATT and SNEGSKA (reference sequence). V lost 3 bases, J lost 0 bases, and 15 bases lay in between. This CDR3 spans 16 amino acids. CDR3 in amino acids: CSASRQARYSNQPQHF. CDR3 DNA sequence: TGCAGTGCTAGTAGGCAGGCCAGATATAGCAATCAGCCCCAGCATTTT.

This clone turned up a few times. CDR3 region: CASSSAGTGNEKLFF. The CDR3 nucleotides are TGTGCCAGCAGTTCGGCAGGGACAGGGAATGAAAAACTGTTTTTT. The chain carries TRBV7-2 and TRBJ1-4; 9 positions agree with TRBD1. Germline V gene sequence: CDR1 SGHTA, CDR2 FQGNSA. The V segment lost 6 bases and the J segment 5 bases; nucleotides outside the gene matches: 7. The CDR3 has 15 residues.

The chain combines TRBV20-1 with TRBJ1-2; possibly TRBD1 for D (5 bases). Trimming removed 5 bases from V and 7 bases from J, with 11 bases in between. In germline, CDR1 is DFQATT, CDR2 SNEGSKA (reference sequence). The CDR3 length is 11 residues. This chain's CDR3 is CSASIRAGYTF. The CDR3 region has the DNA TGCAGTGCTTCTATCAGGGCTGGCTACACCTTC.

The CDR3 sequence: CASSSDFLNEQYF. The CDR3 coding sequence is TGTGCCAGCAGTTCCGACTTTCTGAACGAGCAGTACTTC. V is TRBV6-2 or TRBV6-3 and J is TRBJ2-7; the D is unclear. The CDR3 runs to 13 residues. Germline assignment: CDR1 MNHEY and CDR2 SVGEGT. Trimming left V 4 bases short and J 5 bases short, with 12 bases between.

Ten or more counts support this clone. J is TRBJ2-5 and V is TRBV19; 8 nucleotides line up with TRBD2. The length of the CDR3 is 15 residues. With V trimmed by 5 bases and J by 0 bases, 5 bases remained unmatched. Germline V gene sequence: CDR1 LNHDA, CDR2 SQIVND (reference sequence). In DNA, the CDR3 is TGTGCCAGTAGTCAGGCAGCGGGGGACCAAGAGACCCAGTACTTC. Translated, it gives CASSQAAGDQETQYF.